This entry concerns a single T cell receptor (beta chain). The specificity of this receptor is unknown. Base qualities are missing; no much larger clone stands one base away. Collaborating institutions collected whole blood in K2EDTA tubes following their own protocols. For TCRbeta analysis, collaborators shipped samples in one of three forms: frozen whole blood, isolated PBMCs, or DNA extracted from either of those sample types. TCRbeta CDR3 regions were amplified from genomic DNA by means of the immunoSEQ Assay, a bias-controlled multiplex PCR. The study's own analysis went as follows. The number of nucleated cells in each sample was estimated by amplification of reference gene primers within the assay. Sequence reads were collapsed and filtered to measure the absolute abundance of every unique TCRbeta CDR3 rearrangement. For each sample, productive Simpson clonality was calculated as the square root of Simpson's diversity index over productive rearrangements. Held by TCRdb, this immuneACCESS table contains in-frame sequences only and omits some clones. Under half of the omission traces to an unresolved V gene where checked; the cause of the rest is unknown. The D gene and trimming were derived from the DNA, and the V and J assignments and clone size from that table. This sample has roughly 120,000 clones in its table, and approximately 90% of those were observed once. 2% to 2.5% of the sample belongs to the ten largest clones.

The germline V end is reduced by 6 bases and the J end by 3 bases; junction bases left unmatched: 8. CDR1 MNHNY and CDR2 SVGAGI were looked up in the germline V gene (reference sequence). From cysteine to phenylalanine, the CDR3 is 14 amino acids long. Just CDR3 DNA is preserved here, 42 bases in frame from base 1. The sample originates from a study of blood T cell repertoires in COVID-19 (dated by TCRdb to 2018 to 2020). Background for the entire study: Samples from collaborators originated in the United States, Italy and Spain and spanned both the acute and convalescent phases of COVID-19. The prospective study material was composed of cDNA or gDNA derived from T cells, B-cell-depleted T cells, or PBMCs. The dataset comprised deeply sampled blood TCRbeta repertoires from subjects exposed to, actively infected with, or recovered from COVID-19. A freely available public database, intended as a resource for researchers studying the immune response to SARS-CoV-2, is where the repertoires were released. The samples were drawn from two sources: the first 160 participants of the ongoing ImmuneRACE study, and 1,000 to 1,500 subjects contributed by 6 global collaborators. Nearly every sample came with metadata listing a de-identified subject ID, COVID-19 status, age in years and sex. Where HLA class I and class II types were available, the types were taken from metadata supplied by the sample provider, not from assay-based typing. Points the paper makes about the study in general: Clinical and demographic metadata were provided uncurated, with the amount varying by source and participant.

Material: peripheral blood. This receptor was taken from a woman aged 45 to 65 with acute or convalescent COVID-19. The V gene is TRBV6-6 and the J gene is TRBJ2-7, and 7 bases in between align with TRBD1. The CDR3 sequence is CASSGPGQLYEQYF. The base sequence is TGTGCCAGCAGCGGTCCGGGACAGCTCTACGAGCAGTACTTC.